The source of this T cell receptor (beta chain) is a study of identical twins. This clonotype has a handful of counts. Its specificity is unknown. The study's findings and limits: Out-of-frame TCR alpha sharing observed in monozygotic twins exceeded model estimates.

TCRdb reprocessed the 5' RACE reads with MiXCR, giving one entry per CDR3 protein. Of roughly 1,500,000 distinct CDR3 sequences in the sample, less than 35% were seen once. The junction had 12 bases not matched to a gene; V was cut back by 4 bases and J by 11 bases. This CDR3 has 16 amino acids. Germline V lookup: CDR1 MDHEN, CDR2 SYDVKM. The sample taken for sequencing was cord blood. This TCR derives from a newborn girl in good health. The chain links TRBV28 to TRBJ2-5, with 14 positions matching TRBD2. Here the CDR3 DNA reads TGTGCCAGCAGTTCCGGGACTAGCGGGAGAGTGCTAGTGCAGTACTTC. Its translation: CASSSGTSGRVLVQYF.